These 7 T cell receptor beta chains came from one sample sequenced in a study of T cells in women clearing cervical HPV infection. Profiled with immunoSEQ multiplex PCR; TCRdb holds only in-frame clones, not every one. The listing records 20,000 to 25,000 clones. The specimen sequenced was blood buffy coat. Receptors were obtained from a woman between 18 and 70 years old with a cervical HPV16 infection that either progressed to CIN3+ or cleared (not recorded which).

Turning to this clone: Read data end 3 residues before the CDR3 end; the end is taken from the germline J gene. The V call is TRBV5-1, the J call TRBJ2-5; 8 bases map to TRBD1. Germline V gene lookup returns CDR1 SGHRS and CDR2 YFSETQ. CDR3 length: 14 residues. The trim removed 0 bases at V and 3 bases at J, leaving 1 base unmatched. This chain's CDR3 is CASSLAGGKETQYF. The covered CDR3 bases are TGCGCCAGCAGCTTGGCAGGGGGCAAAGAGACC.

Points on this clone: The sequenced fragment ends 3 residues before the CDR3 boundary, so the rest is inferred from the germline J gene. The gene calls are TRBV20-1 and TRBJ2-3; the match to TRBD2 covers 9 bases. CDR3 length: 15 amino acids. Per the germline V gene, CDR1 is DFQATT and CDR2 is SNEGSKA (reference sequence). CDR3 loop: CSARTGVAGEETQYF. CDR3 DNA, as far as it was read: TGCAGTGCTAGAACCGGGGTAGCGGGAGAAGAGACG.

Comment on this clone: One end of the junction is discordant with germline, which a read error may explain. The read finishes 3 residues shy of the CDR3 end, and the germline J gene is used to complete it. The gene calls are TRBV4-2 and TRBJ1-5; maybe TRBD1 (5 bases). Germline assignment: CDR1 LGHNA and CDR2 YNFKEQ. This CDR3 contains 15 residues. Partial CDR3 DNA: TGCGCCAGCAGCTCGACAGCAGATAGCAATCAGCCC. Its protein is CASSSTADSNQP. The whole CDR3 region reads CASSSTADSNQPQHF.

A note on this clone: The DNA ends 3 residues before the CDR3 does, and the rest of the CDR3 is filled in from the germline J gene. The chain links TRBV30 to TRBJ1-2; 8 positions agree with TRBD1. Germline CDR1 and CDR2: GTSNPN and SVGIG (reference sequence). The CDR3 consists of 15 residues. V lost 3 bases and J lost 2; bases outside the gene matches: 8. The CDR3 region is CAWRRTGFPNYGYTF. Partial CDR3 DNA: TGTGCCTGGAGGCGGACAGGGTTTCCCAACTATGGC.

Worth noting for this clone: The read gets to within 3 residues of the CDR3 end, and the germline J gene fills in the rest. The chain uses TRBV6-2 or TRBV6-3 and TRBJ1-2; 7 nucleotides line up with TRBD1. Germline CDR1 MNHEY, CDR2 SVGEGT. The length of the CDR3 is 16 residues. CDR3 bases read: TGTGCCAGCAGCTACGAAGACCCGGGACAGTCCTACGAC. Protein product: CASSYEDPGQSYD. The whole CDR3 protein is CASSYEDPGQSYDYTF.

Comments on this clone: The CDR3 end is not reached by the read, which stops 3 residues before it; the germline J gene fills it in. This chain connects TRBV19 to TRBJ2-3; 7 bases line up with TRBD2. The CDR3 has 14 amino acids. After removal of 7 bases from V and 0 bases from J, the junction contained 4 bases not matched to a gene. Germline CDR1 LNHDA, CDR2 SQIVND (reference sequence). This CDR3 is CASTTSESTDTQYF. Incomplete CDR3 DNA: TGTGCCAGTACTACTAGCGAGAGCACAGATACG.

On this clone: One junction end disagrees with the germline gene, perhaps due to a read error. The CDR3 region is CASSQDRPGPPSGELFF. The part of the CDR3 DNA that was read is TGCGCCAGCAGCCAAGATCGGCCAGGGCCCCCCTCCGGGGAG. The V call is TRBV4-2, the J call TRBJ2-2; D is possibly TRBD1 (5 bases). The sequence runs out 3 residues before the end of the CDR3; the remainder is reconstructed from the germline J gene. The germline V gene encodes CDR1 LGHNA and CDR2 YNFKEQ. The CDR3 loop spans 17 amino acids.